This T cell receptor (beta chain) was identified during a study of early T cells in non-severe SARS-CoV-2 infection. For the study at large: Sequencing used unsorted whole-blood bulk RNA, so chains lack pairing.

Note on this clonotype: What it recognizes is unknown.

V dropped 3 bases and J dropped 10; count of bases not matched to a gene: 8. Germline V lookup: CDR1 SGHNT, CDR2 YENEEA. The CDR3 runs 16 residues. Individual cDNA molecules were tagged with unique molecular identifiers. TCRdb used MiXCR to reprocess the 5' RACE reads, holding one entry per CDR3 protein. The sample contains about 83,000 distinct CDR3 sequences, under 11% of which appear only once. Study conclusions and caveats: The matching step, a VDJdb search, favored anti-spike CD8 responses and missed private and CD4 specificities.

The chain carries TRBV11-3 and TRBJ2-1; TRBD2 agrees at 14 bases. Sample: whole blood, taken at baseline. This clonotype was obtained from an adult who was a healthcare worker with PCR-confirmed SARS-CoV-2 infection or an uninfected control (not recorded which). As DNA, the CDR3 is TGTGCCAGCAGCTTGGGACTAGCGGGAGACCACGGGGAGCAGTTCTTC. Protein sequence: CASSLGLAGDHGEQFF.